This record covers a single T cell receptor (beta chain). V was shortened by 3 bases and J by 1 base, with 8 bases between the two germline ends. Germline V CDR1 and CDR2: SGHNT, YENEEA. This CDR3 region has 14 residues. The data originate from a study of CD8 T cells in Susac syndrome. Random hexamers primed reverse transcription of about 0.45 to 1 ug RNA. Amplification of TCR beta CDR3 used immunoSEQ multiplex PCR across 54 Vbeta and 13 Jbeta. Via MiXCR, TCRdb re-called the immunoSEQ multiplex PCR reads, giving one row per CDR3 protein. The repertoire consists of roughly 110,000 distinct CDR3 sequences, with nearly 95% occurring once and the leading ten covering around 0.14%. Bulk CD8+ and CD4+ cells came from magnetic negative isolation; CD8+ TEMRA by FACS.

The sequencing sample was made of CD4+ T cells from PBMCs. The rearrangement uses TRBV11-3 and TRBJ2-3; D is unresolved. The clonotype comes from a human donor in good health. The CDR3 nucleotides read TGTGCCAGCAGCTTCCTCGACGGCACAGATACGCAGTATTTT. Its protein is CASSFLDGTDTQYF.